The entry below gives a single T cell receptor beta chain sequence along with its context. The antigen remains unidentified. A much larger clone differs by one base, so this may be a read error. RNA transcripts were the template for amplifying TCR beta CDR3 regions. HTBI primers were the set used in a first-round RT-PCR of the TCR CDR3. TCRdb passed the multiplex PCR reads through MiXCR, listing each CDR3 protein once. The data contain about 600,000 distinct CDR3 sequences, 12% to 15% of them singletons. Disease lasting under 3 months, a NOSPECS grade of at least 4, and a Clinical Activity Score of at least 3 were features of the ophthalmopathy patients. Cells are PBMCs isolated from over 7.5 ml of fresh blood. The sample belongs to a study of T cells in Graves' hyperthyroidism and ophthalmopathy. Findings and limits, study-wide: The model predicted ophthalmopathy a median around 6 months before onset.

Specimen: blood. This clonotype was sampled from a woman between 18 and 30 years old with Graves' ophthalmopathy.

This CDR3 is CASSPLRGRMTGELSF. The CDR3 coding sequence is TGTGCCAGCAGTCCTCTAAGAGGGCGAATGACCGGGGAGCTGTCTTTT. The chain joins TRBV28 to TRBJ2-2, with D possibly being TRBD2 (5 bases). Looked up from germline, CDR1 is MDHEN and CDR2 is SYDVKM. The CDR3 length is 16 residues.